This record concerns one T cell receptor (beta chain) sequence. The antigen is not known. These data come from a study of beta chain features in type 1 diabetes. Broader study findings: Type 1 diabetes patients had moderately but significantly shorter TCRB CDR3s in all four CD4+ subsets. Healthy donors had naive, central memory and Treg TCRB repertoires that appeared less similar than those seen among patients.

The ends lost 0 bases at V and 1 base at J; junction bases unmatched: 3. Germline-derived CDR1 and CDR2 are SGHNT and YYREEE (reference sequence). The CDR3 contains 15 residues. What was sequenced were expressed TCRB transcripts, since all of the isolated RNA had been reverse transcribed. Here immunoSEQ multiplex PCR was the method, and the copy in TCRdb shows in-frame clones only, minus some. The repertoire holds about 28,000 clones, with around three fifths as singletons. The sequenced sample was Tregs from blood. The TCR was taken from a woman under 30 with type 1 diabetes. The V and J genes are TRBV5-4 and TRBJ1-1; 7 bases agree with TRBD1. CDR3 in DNA: TGTGCCAGCAGCTTGGTCGGACAGGAGAACACTGAAGCTTTCTTT. This gives the protein CASSLVGQENTEAFF.